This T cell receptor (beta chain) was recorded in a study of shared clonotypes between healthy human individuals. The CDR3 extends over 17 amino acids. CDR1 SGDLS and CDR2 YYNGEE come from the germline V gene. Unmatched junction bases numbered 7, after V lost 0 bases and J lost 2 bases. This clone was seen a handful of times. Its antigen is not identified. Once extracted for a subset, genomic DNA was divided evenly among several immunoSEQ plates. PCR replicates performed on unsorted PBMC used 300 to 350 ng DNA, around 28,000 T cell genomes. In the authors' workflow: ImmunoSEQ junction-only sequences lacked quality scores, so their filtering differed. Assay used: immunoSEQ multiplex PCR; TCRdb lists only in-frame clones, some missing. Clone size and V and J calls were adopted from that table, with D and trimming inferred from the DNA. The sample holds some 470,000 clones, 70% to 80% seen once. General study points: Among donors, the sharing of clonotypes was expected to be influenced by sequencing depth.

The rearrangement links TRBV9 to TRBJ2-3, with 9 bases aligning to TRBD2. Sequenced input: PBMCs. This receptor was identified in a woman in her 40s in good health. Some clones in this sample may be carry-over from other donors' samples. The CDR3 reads CASSVGATSGYTDTQYF. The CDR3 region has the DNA TGTGCCAGCAGCGTAGGGGCGACTAGCGGCTACACAGATACGCAGTATTTT. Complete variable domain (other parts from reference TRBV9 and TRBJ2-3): DSGVTQTPKHLITATGQRVTLRCSPRSGDLSVYWYQQSLDQGLQFLIQYYNGEERAKGNILERFSAQQFPDLHSELNLSSLELGDSALYFCASSVGATSGYTDTQYFGPGTRLTVL.